A selection of T cell receptor beta chains follows, all from one sample in a study of shared clonotypes between healthy human individuals. The method was immunoSEQ multiplex PCR; TCRdb's version includes in-frame clones alone and lacks a portion of them. The data hold 2 million to 2.5 million clones, with 85% to 95% observed a single time. The sequencing sample was made of naive CD4+ T cells from PBMCs. The source is a young man in good health. Some clones in this sample may be carry-over from other donors' samples. CDR3s include the opening cysteine and the closing phenylalanine or tryptophan. A D gene is named only where the DNA matches it firmly. Clone size appears in some rows only: once, few, many, or a class for an expanded clone.

>TRBV28|-|-|TRBJ2-5
TGTGCCACCCGCGGTCCTAATAGCCAAGAGACCCAGTACTTC
CATRGPNSQETQYF
>TRBV4-2|-|once|TRBJ1-3
TGTGCCAGCAGCCAAGGAGTGTCCGGCAACACCATATATTTT
CASSQGVSGNTIYF
>TRBV6-5|TRBD2|-|TRBJ2-3
TGTGCCAGCAGTTACTCTAGCGGGAGGGAGACAGATACGCAGTATTTT
CASSYSSGRETDTQYF
>TRBV7-9|-|-|TRBJ1-1
TGTGCCAGCAGCTCCTACAGGGTGATGAACACTGAAGCTTTCTTT
CASSSYRVMNTEAFF
>TRBV7-2|-|-|TRBJ2-1
TGTGCCAGCAGCCTCAAGGTTGGCTCCTACAATGAGCAGTTCTTC
CASSLKVGSYNEQFF
>TRBV7-9|-|-|TRBJ1-2
TGTGCCAGCAGCTTAGGAGGGGGAAGCTACACCTTC
CASSLGGGSYTF
>TRBV7-2|-|-|TRBJ2-7
TGTGCCAGCAGCTTACTACGGGCATCCGAGCAGTACTTC
CASSLLRASEQYF
>TRBV10-2|TRBD2|-|TRBJ2-1
TGCGCCAGCAGCGCCCAAACCGTAGCGGGAGGGCGGCGCAACCTTTACAATGAGCAGTTCTTC
CASSAQTVAGGRRNLYNEQFF
>TRBV28|TRBD1|-|TRBJ2-5
TGTGCCAGCAGTTTAAGTGCCAGGGGGCGCCTACAGACCCAGTACTTC
CASSLSARGRLQTQYF
>TRBV28|-|-|TRBJ1-4
TGTGCCAGCAGCGTTTCCGGGGGATGGAATGAAAAACTGTTTTTT
CASSVSGGWNEKLFF
>TRBV4-2|-|-|TRBJ1-2
TGTGCCAGCAGCCAAGGGAGTAGAACCTACTATGGCTACACCTTC
CASSQGSRTYYGYTF
>TRBV7-9|TRBD1|-|TRBJ2-7
TGTGCCAGCAGCTTAGCGGGAGTACAGGGGGCTCGGCACGAGCAGTACTTC
CASSLAGVQGARHEQYF
>TRBV19|-|-|TRBJ1-5
TGTGCCAGTAGTACAACGGATCAGCCCCAGCATTTT
CASSTTDQPQHF
>TRBV18|-|-|TRBJ2-1
TGTGCCAGCTCACCTATTTTTGGGGGAGTAGTGAGGAATGAGCAGTTCTTC
CASSPIFGGVVRNEQFF
>TRBV2|-|-|TRBJ2-2
TGTGCCAGCAGTGATCTCCCCGGGGAGCTGTTTTTT
CASSDLPGELFF
>TRBV7-2|TRBD2|-|TRBJ2-7
TGTGCCAGCAGCTTAGAAGCTCTAGCGGGAGGCTACGAGCAGTACTTC
CASSLEALAGGYEQYF
>TRBV6-6|-|-|TRBJ1-1
TGTGCCAGCAGACCTCTAACAGTGAACACTGAAGCTTTCTTT
CASRPLTVNTEAFF
>TRBV5-1|-|-|TRBJ2-6
TGCGCCAGCAGCTCTACGGGGGTTCGGTCTGGGGCCAACGTCCTGACTTTC
CASSSTGVRSGANVLTF
>TRBV5-6|-|few|TRBJ1-1
TGTGCCAGCAGTTATGACAGCAGAAACACTGAAGCTTTCTTT
CASSYDSRNTEAFF
>TRBV29-1|TRBD1|-|TRBJ1-1
TGCAGCGTTGTTTTCGCTACAGGGGGCACTGAAGCTTTCTTT
CSVVFATGGTEAFF
>TRBV7-2|TRBD2|-|TRBJ2-2
TGTGCCAGCAGCTTAGCATCTCTAGCGGGAGTCACCGGGGAGCTGTTTTTT
CASSLASLAGVTGELFF
>TRBV18|TRBD2|-|TRBJ2-7
TGTGCCAGCTCACCGATGACTAGCGGGGCCTCCTACGAGCAGTACTTC
CASSPMTSGASYEQYF
>TRBV28|TRBD1|once|TRBJ2-7
TGTGCCAGCAGGGGACAGCCTGCCTACGAGCAGTACTTC
CASRGQPAYEQYF